The 24 T cell receptor beta chains below all came from one sample that was sequenced in a study of cytomegalovirus exposure and HLA in healthy donors. The PCR ran on 60 Vbeta and 13 Jbeta primers. Method: immunoSEQ multiplex PCR; TCRdb's copy keeps in-frame clones and lacks some. Of about 69,000 clones in the sample, 76% were seen once. What was sequenced was PBMCs. All receptors come from a man between 18 and 35 years old in good health and CMV-seronegative.

This clone appeared a few times. A junction boundary mismatches the germline segment, possibly from a read error. The rearrangement links TRBV4-3 to TRBJ1-2; TRBD1 matches 8 bases. This CDR3 comprises 15 residues. Germline V gives CDR1 LGHNA, CDR2 YSLEER. CDR3 nucleotide sequence: TGCGCCGGCAGCCAAGAGGGGACAGGAAACTATGGCTACACCTTC. Residues: CAGSQEGTGNYGYTF.

This clone occurred a few times. This sequence joins TRBV9 and TRBJ2-2; a weak D match, TRBD1 (5 bases). The ends were cut back, 0 bases at V and 6 bases at J, with 9 bases in the middle. CDR1 and CDR2 from the germline V gene are SGDLS and YYNGEE. The CDR3 sequence is 14 residues long. CDR3 residues: CASSVGRAPGELFF. The CDR3 DNA reads TGTGCCAGCAGCGTAGGCAGGGCGCCCGGGGAGCTGTTTTTT.

The V call is TRBV5-1, the J call TRBJ1-1, with 11 bases fitting TRBD1. The CDR3 totals 16 residues. Germline lookup yields CDR1 SGHRS and CDR2 YFSETQ. The V segment lost 6 bases and the J segment 1 base; nucleotides outside the gene matches: 8. The CDR3 nucleotides read TGCGCCAGCACCCCAACAGGACAGGGGGCGAACACTGAAGCTTTCTTT. It translates to CASTPTGQGANTEAFF.

V and J are TRBV5-1 and TRBJ2-1; 8 bases fit TRBD1. Germline V gene sequence: CDR1 SGHRS, CDR2 YFSETQ. The CDR3 has 16 residues. Trimming at V came to 4 bases and at J to 7 bases, leaving 13 bases not matched to a gene. CDR3 bases: TGCGCCAGCAGCAAAAGGACAGGGCGCCTGTGGAATGAGCAGTTCTTC. This gives the protein CASSKRTGRLWNEQFF.

Only one count was recorded for this clone. The chain recombines TRBV10-3 with TRBJ2-1; 8 bases align to TRBD2. CDR3 size: 14 residues. The V and J ends lost 6 bases and 2 bases, in that order; junction bases with no gene match: 3. Germline-derived CDR1 and CDR2 are ENHRY and SYGVKD. This chain's CDR3 is CAISLAGPYNEQFF. The CDR3 bases are TGTGCCATCAGCTTAGCGGGGCCCTACAATGAGCAGTTCTTC.

This chain joins TRBV11-2 and TRBJ2-5; 7 bases line up with TRBD1. The J segment lost 2 bases and the V segment lost 5 bases, leaving 5 bases of the junction unmatched. Germline CDR1 SGHAT, CDR2 FQNNGV. This CDR3 has 14 amino acids. The CDR3 nucleotides read TGTGCCAGCAGCACCGGGACAGCTCAAGAGACCCAGTACTTC. Protein product: CASSTGTAQETQYF.

The rearrangement links TRBV5-1 to TRBJ2-5, with D tentatively TRBD1 (5 bases). The germline CDR1 and CDR2 sequences are SGHRS and YFSETQ. The CDR3 has 16 amino acids. V was cut by 7 bases and J by 2 bases, with 21 bases left in between. DNA for the CDR3: TGCGCCAGCCGATCATTTGGGTTGACAGAGCAAGAGACCCAGTACTTC. Translation: CASRSFGLTEQETQYF.

This clone was recorded only once. The chain has TRBV6-1 and TRBJ2-3; D is undetermined. CDR1 is MNHNS and CDR2 is SASEGT in the germline V gene. The CDR3 runs 13 residues. Trimming took off 5 bases at V and 6 bases at J, with 12 bases between the two ends. DNA of the CDR3: TGTGCCAGCAGTCTGAATCCGAGGGATACGCAGTATTTT. This gives the protein CASSLNPRDTQYF.

The CDR3 reads CASSLGDSSTDTQYF. The CDR3 DNA is TGTGCCAGCAGCTTGGGGGACAGCTCCACAGATACGCAGTATTTT. The rearrangement links TRBV7-9 to TRBJ2-3, with 7 bases aligning to TRBD1. J gave up 2 bases and V 3 bases, and 5 bases lay outside the gene matches. Germline V gives CDR1 SEHNR, CDR2 FQNEAQ (reference sequence). This CDR3 contains 15 residues. The complete variable domain, with remaining parts taken from reference TRBV7-9 and TRBJ2-3, reads DTGVSQNPRHKITKRGQNVTFRCDPISEHNRLYWYRQTLGQGPEFLTYFQNEAQLEKSRLLSDRFSAERPKGSFSTLEIQRTEQGDSAMYLCASSLGDSSTDTQYFGPGTRLTVL.

J is TRBJ2-4 and V is TRBV2; D unresolved. Germline V lookup: CDR1 SNHLY, CDR2 FYNNEI. V was shortened by 2 bases and J by 10 bases, with 6 bases between the two germline ends. The CDR3 has 11 residues. CDR3 nucleotides: TGTGCCAGCAGTGAACCCCAGATTCAGTACTTC. Protein sequence: CASSEPQIQYF. Supplemented by reference TRBV2 and TRBJ2-4, the full variable domain reads EPEVTQTPSHQVTQMGQEVILRCVPISNHLYFYWYRQILGQKVEFLVSFYNNEISEKSEIFDDQFSVERPDGSNFTLKIRSTKLEDSAMYFCASSEPQIQYFGAGTRLSVL.

The J gene is TRBJ2-1, the V gene TRBV9, with TRBD1 matching 7 bases. This CDR3 has 16 amino acids. V shed 0 bases, J shed 6 bases, and the junction held 9 bases outside the gene matches. The germline gives CDR1 SGDLS, CDR2 YYNGEE. CDR3 sequence: CASSVAGGRVGNEQFF. The CDR3 region has the DNA TGTGCCAGCAGCGTAGCAGGGGGACGGGTCGGCAATGAGCAGTTCTTC.

This sequence joins TRBV29-1 and TRBJ1-1, with TRBD1 as a possible D gene (6 bases). The ends were cut back, 7 bases at V and 1 base at J, with 10 bases in the middle. CDR3 length: 12 amino acids. Per germline, CDR1 SQVTM and CDR2 ANQGSEA. Written as DNA, the CDR3 is TGCAGCGCTGGACAGCAGAACACTGAAGCTTTCTTT. Translating gives CSAGQQNTEAFF.

This chain links TRBV2 with TRBJ1-2; D not resolved. Germline CDR1 and CDR2: SNHLY and FYNNEI. The length of the CDR3 is 16 residues. The ends were cut back, 1 base at V and 4 bases at J, with 16 bases in the middle. CDR3 sequence reads: CASSEDQTPLGYGYTF. The CDR3 DNA reads TGTGCCAGCAGTGAAGACCAGACACCTCTTGGCTATGGCTACACCTTC.

V and J are TRBV30 and TRBJ2-7; D gene uncertain. The CDR3 consists of 11 residues. V was shortened by 0 bases and J by 3 bases, with 3 bases between the two germline ends. Germline V CDR1 and CDR2: GTSNPN, SVGIG (reference sequence). This chain's CDR3 is CAWSVSYEQYF. CDR3 sequence (DNA): TGTGCCTGGAGTGTCAGCTACGAGCAGTACTTC.

The chain carries TRBV4-1 and TRBJ1-4; D ambiguous. CDR3 length: 13 residues. Deletions cut 5 bases from V and 0 bases from J, with 4 bases between. In germline, CDR1 is MGHRA, CDR2 YSYEKL. As DNA, the CDR3 is TGCGCCAGCAGCTTCTCAACTAATGAAAAACTGTTTTTT. Amino acid sequence: CASSFSTNEKLFF.

V usage is TRBV4-3 and J usage is TRBJ1-4; no reliable D call. In germline, CDR1 is LGHNA, CDR2 YSLEER. The CDR3 spans 16 residues. The V and J ends lost 0 bases and 0 bases respectively, with 8 bases between them. The CDR3 nucleotides read TGCGCCAGCAGCCAAGAAGGAGGAGCAACTAATGAAAAACTGTTTTTT. This gives the protein CASSQEGGATNEKLFF.

V is TRBV4-1 and J is TRBJ2-1, with TRBD2 identical over 10 bases. J gave up 9 bases and V 4 bases, and 12 bases lay outside the gene matches. The CDR3 runs 16 residues. CDR1 MGHRA and CDR2 YSYEKL come from the germline V gene. The CDR3 sequence: CASSPLAGGLGGEQFF. The CDR3 nucleotides are TGCGCCAGCAGCCCTTTAGCGGGGGGATTGGGCGGTGAGCAGTTCTTC.

This clone was detected a few times. V usage is TRBV2 and J usage is TRBJ2-7; D may be TRBD1 (6 bases). The CDR3 runs 12 residues. Per germline, CDR1 SNHLY and CDR2 FYNNEI. The V end lost 8 bases, the J end lost 2 bases, and 10 bases lay between the germline ends. As DNA, the CDR3 is TGTGCCAGCGGGACATGGACCTACGAGCAGTACTTC. Its protein is CASGTWTYEQYF.

The CDR3 coding sequence is TGCGCCAGCAGCCTTGGACAGGGGGAGACCCAGTACTTC. Translating it yields CASSLGQGETQYF. V usage is TRBV5-1 and J usage is TRBJ2-5; 9 nucleotides align to TRBD1. The CDR3 contains 13 residues. After removal of 4 bases from V and 5 bases from J, the junction contained 3 bases not matched to a gene. Germline assignment: CDR1 SGHRS and CDR2 YFSETQ.

The rearrangement links TRBV4-3 to TRBJ2-1; 9 bases line up with TRBD1. The CDR3 sequence is 17 residues long. V dropped 0 bases and J dropped 6; count of bases not matched to a gene: 9. CDR1 LGHNA and CDR2 YSLEER come from the germline V gene. The CDR3 coding sequence is TGCGCCAGCAGCCAAGATCTGGGACAGGGTATAATCAATGAGCAGTTCTTC. Translating gives CASSQDLGQGIINEQFF.

J is TRBJ2-3 and V is TRBV19, with 9 bases lining up with TRBD2. This CDR3 is 14 amino acids long. V shed 8 bases, J shed 1 base, and the junction held 4 bases outside the gene matches. CDR1 is LNHDA and CDR2 is SQIVND in the germline V gene (reference sequence). The CDR3 DNA follows: TGTGCCAGTGGGGCTAGCGGGGGCACAGATACGCAGTATTTT. This encodes CASGASGGTDTQYF.

In its sample, this clone was seen once. The chain employs TRBV10-1 and TRBJ2-3; TRBD1 aligns across 9 bases. V trimming: 0 bases; J trimming: 4 bases; junction bases outside the gene matches: 5. From germline, CDR1 is WNHNN and CDR2 SYGVQD (reference sequence). This CDR3 has 16 amino acids. CDR3 residues: CASSESGTGRADTQYF. CDR3 in DNA: TGCGCCAGCAGTGAGTCGGGGACAGGGAGGGCAGATACGCAGTATTTT.

The J gene is TRBJ1-4, the V gene TRBV9, with TRBD1 matching 10 bases. The germline CDR1 and CDR2 sequences are SGDLS and YYNGEE. The ends lost 1 base at V and 7 bases at J; junction bases unmatched: 4. The CDR3 has 15 residues. The CDR3 DNA reads TGTGCCAGCAGCGTAAGGGACAGGGGAGGTGAAAAACTGTTTTTT. As protein: CASSVRDRGGEKLFF. Looking up the rest from reference TRBV9 and TRBJ1-4 gives the full variable domain: DSGVTQTPKHLITATGQRVTLRCSPRSGDLSVYWYQQSLDQGLQFLIQYYNGEERAKGNILERFSAQQFPDLHSELNLSSLELGDSALYFCASSVRDRGGEKLFFGSGTQLSVL.

This chain uses TRBV19 with TRBJ2-4; perhaps TRBD1 as D (6 bases). This CDR3 spans 15 amino acids. Trimming left V 7 bases short and J 5 bases short, with 18 bases between. Germline V CDR1 and CDR2: LNHDA, SQIVND (reference sequence). The chain's CDR3 is CASKNAGARQNIQYF. The CDR3 DNA reads TGTGCCAGTAAGAACGCAGGGGCTAGACAAAACATTCAGTACTTC.